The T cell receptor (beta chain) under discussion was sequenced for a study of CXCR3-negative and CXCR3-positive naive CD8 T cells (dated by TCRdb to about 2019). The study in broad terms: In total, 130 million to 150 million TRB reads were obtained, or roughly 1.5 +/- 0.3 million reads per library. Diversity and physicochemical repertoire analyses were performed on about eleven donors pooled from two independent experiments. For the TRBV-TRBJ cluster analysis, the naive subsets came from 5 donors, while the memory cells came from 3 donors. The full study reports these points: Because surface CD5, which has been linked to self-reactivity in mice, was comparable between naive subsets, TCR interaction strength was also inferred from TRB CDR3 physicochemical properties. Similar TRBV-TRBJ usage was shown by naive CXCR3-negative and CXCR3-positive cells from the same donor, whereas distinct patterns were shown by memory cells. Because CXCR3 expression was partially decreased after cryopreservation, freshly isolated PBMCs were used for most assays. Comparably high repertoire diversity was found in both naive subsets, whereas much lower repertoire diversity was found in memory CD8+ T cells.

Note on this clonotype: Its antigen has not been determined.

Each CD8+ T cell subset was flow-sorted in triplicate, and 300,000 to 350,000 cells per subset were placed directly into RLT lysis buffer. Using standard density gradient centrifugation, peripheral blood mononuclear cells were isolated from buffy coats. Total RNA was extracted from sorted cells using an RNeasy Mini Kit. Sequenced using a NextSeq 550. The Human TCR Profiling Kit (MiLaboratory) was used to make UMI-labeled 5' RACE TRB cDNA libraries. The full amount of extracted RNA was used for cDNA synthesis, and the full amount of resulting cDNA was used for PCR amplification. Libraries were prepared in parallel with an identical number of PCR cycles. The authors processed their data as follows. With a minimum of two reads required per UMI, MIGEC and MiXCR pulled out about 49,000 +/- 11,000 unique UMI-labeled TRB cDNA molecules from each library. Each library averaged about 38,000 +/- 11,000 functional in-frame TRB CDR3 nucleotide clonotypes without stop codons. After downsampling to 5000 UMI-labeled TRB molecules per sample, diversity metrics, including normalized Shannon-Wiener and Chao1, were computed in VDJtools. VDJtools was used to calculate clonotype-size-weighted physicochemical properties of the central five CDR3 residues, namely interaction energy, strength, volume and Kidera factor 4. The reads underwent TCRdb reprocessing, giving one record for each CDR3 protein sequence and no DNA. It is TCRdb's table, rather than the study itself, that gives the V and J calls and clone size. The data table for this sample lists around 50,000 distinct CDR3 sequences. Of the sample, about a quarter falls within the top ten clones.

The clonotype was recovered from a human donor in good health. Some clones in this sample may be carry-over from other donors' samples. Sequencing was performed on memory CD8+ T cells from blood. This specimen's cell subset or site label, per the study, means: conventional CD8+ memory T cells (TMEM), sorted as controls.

The CDR3 has the sequence CASSSHRDRGSYNEQFF. In this chain, TRBV9 is recombined with TRBJ2-1; TCRdb picks TRBD1, but there is no DNA to check that call. CDR1 and CDR2, per the germline V gene, are SGDLS and YYNGEE. The CDR3 goes from the cysteine to the phenylalanine over 17 residues. DNA for this receptor is not on file.